These T cell receptor beta chains were read from a single sample in a study of blood T cell repertoires in COVID-19. Libraries were prepared by immunoSEQ multiplex PCR; TCRdb keeps only in-frame clonotypes and omits some of them. This table holds fewer than 110,000 clones, about 89% found once. Input material: peripheral blood. These receptors were collected from a woman aged 30 to 39 with acute or convalescent COVID-19. The CDR3 runs from the conserved cysteine through the conserved F or W. A D gene is named only where the DNA matches it firmly. Rows may omit the clone size; those that give it use once, few, many or a size class.

V gene	J gene	clone size	D gene	CDR3 protein	CDR3 DNA
TRBV2	TRBJ1-5	few	-	CASRIGQINQPQHF	TGTGCCAGCAGGATCGGACAGATTAATCAGCCCCAGCATTTT
TRBV12-5	TRBJ1-6	-	TRBD1	CASGFDGDRGNSPLHF	TGTGCTAGTGGTTTTGACGGGGACAGGGGAAATTCACCCCTCCACTTT
TRBV5-8	TRBJ1-2	-	TRBD1	CASSLQGGEPYYGYTF	TGTGCCAGCAGCTTACAGGGGGGCGAACCTTACTATGGCTACACCTTC
TRBV4-1	TRBJ2-1	-	TRBD2	CASSQVTRTSGGPSSYNEQFF	TGCGCCAGCAGCCAAGTGACTAGGACTAGCGGGGGGCCGAGCTCCTACAATGAGCAGTTCTTC
TRBV6-5	TRBJ1-2	-	-	CASSYSRGTGRGYTF	TGTGCCAGCAGTTACTCGCGGGGGACCGGCAGAGGCTACACCTTC
TRBV24-1	TRBJ1-1	few	-	CATSDPPSTGVNTEAFF	TGTGCCACCAGTGATCCGCCGTCGACAGGAGTGAACACTGAAGCTTTCTTT
TRBV6-5	TRBJ2-7	medium-sized	-	CATAPWQGEEQYF	TGTGCCACAGCCCCGTGGCAGGGCGAGGAGCAGTACTTC
TRBV7-9	TRBJ2-7	once	TRBD1	CASSWDRVGVNEQYF	TGTGCCAGCAGCTGGGACAGGGTGGGAGTAAACGAGCAGTACTTC
TRBV15	TRBJ1-5	-	-	CATSRDWVRSNQPQHF	TGTGCCACCAGCAGAGATTGGGTCAGGAGCAATCAGCCCCAGCATTTT
TRBV2	TRBJ1-6	-	TRBD1	CASRGTVNSPLHF	TGTGCCAGCAGGGGGACAGTCAATTCACCCCTCCACTTT